This TCR beta chain originates from a study of T cell responses to AZD1222 COVID-19 vaccine. Study in general: Second-dose recipients at about 4 or about 12 weeks were treated as one pooled group. Notes on the study in general: CD4 TCRs associated with vaccination spanned spike, dominating at 160-218 and 743-854.

Trimming cost V 1 base and J 1 base, with 5 bases left between them. Germline lookup yields CDR1 SGHTA and CDR2 FQGNSA. The CDR3 totals 13 residues. Some clones are missing from TCRdb's copy, which holds only in-frame ones; the method was immunoSEQ multiplex PCR. This repertoire shows about 110,000 clones, about nine tenths found once; its top ten account for about 5%. In regard to this clone: Its antigen is not identified.

The chain joins TRBV7-2 to TRBJ2-7; no clear D gene. This clonotype was sampled from an adult in good health. This specimen consisted of peripheral blood, obtained on day 0 of AZD1222 vaccination. CDR3 in DNA: TGTGCCAGCAGCTTAGAGGTTTCCTACGAGCAGTACTTC. Encoded protein: CASSLEVSYEQYF.